What follows describes a single TCR beta chain. Only in-frame clones appear in the TCRdb table, and some are missing; sequencing was by immunoSEQ multiplex PCR. Of approximately 38,000 clones in the sample, around 82% were seen once. The data were obtained in a study of OX40 agonist ivuxolimab in advanced cancers. Trimming shortened V by 1 base and J by 6 bases, and 10 bases separated the two germline ends. The CDR3 contains 14 residues. CDR1 SSHAT and CDR2 FNYEAQ come from the germline V gene (reference sequence). The TCR was taken from an adult with an advanced solid tumor such as melanoma, head and neck, liver or kidney cancer. The genes are TRBV7-7 and TRBJ2-1; perhaps TRBD2 as D (6 bases). This sample comprised CD4+ or CD8+ T cells sorted from blood, obtained in a trial of the OX40 agonist ivuxolimab. DNA for the CDR3: TGTGCCAGCAGCTTAGATCCGGGGGTCAATGAGCAGTTCTTC. It translates to CASSLDPGVNEQFF.